This entry features one T cell receptor (beta chain) sequence. Its antigen remains unidentified. A second PCR, run for roughly 6 to 11 cycles, used a sample-barcoded 5' primer plus a J-beta primer mix. Through a template-switch adaptor with 12 random nucleotides, each cDNA molecule received a tag. TCRdb used MiXCR to reprocess the 5' RACE reads, holding one entry per CDR3 protein. The table has about 1.4 million distinct CDR3 sequences, around 59% seen once. The CDR3 extends over 18 amino acids. Germline V CDR1 and CDR2: SEHNR, FQNEAQ (reference sequence). V was pared by 3 bases and J by 5 bases, with 16 bases of the junction left unmatched. Peripheral blood, about 10 milliliters per donor, was collected. The sample originates from a study of blood T cells in healthy people across ages. Regarding the study as a whole: Relative to aged donors, long-lived donors carried more naive CD4+ cells and displayed higher diversity.

The sequence came from a young man in good health. The chain links TRBV7-9 to TRBJ2-1, with 7 positions matching TRBD1. Sequenced sample: blood. The chain's CDR3 is CASSFPDGDRNFHNEQFF. CDR3 nucleotide sequence: TGTGCCAGCAGCTTCCCAGACGGGGACAGAAATTTCCACAATGAGCAGTTCTTC.